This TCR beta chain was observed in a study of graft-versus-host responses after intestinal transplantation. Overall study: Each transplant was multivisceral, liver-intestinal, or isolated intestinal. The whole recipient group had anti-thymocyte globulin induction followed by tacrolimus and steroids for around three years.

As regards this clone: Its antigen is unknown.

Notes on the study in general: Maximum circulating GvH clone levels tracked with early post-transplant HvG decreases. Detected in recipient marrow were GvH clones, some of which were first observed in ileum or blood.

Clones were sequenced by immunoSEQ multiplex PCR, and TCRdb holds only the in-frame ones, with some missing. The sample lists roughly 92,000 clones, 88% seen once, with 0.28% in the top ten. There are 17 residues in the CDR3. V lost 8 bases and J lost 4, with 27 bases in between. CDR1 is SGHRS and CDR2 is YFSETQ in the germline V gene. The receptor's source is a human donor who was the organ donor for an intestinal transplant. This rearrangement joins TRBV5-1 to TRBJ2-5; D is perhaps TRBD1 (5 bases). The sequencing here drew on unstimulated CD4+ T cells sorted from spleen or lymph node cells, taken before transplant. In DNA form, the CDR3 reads TGCGCCAGTTCCCGCGGCTCCGACAGCCTTCGGCTAGAGACCCAGTACTTC. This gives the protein CASSRGSDSLRLETQYF.